This T cell receptor beta chain appears in the sequencing data of a study of CD8 T cells in Susac syndrome. Study-level findings and limits: The study conceded that relatively few individuals underwent its TCR sequencing and HLA analysis.

Random hexamers primed reverse transcription of about 0.45 to 1 ug RNA. The immunoSEQ assay covered 54 Vbeta and 13 Jbeta segments for CDR3. MiXCR, run by TCRdb on the immunoSEQ multiplex PCR reads, gives a single entry per CDR3 protein. Here the sample spans 60,000 to 75,000 distinct CDR3 sequences, approximately 95% being singletons. This CDR3 region has 12 residues. CDR1 and CDR2 (germline): MDHEN, SYDVKM. The V and J ends lost 5 bases and 6 bases respectively, with 10 bases between them. Peripheral blood CD8+ and CD4+ T cells were profiled by TCR beta sequencing. Controls were drawn from healthy donors and were matched for age and sex. With respect to this clonotype: Its cognate antigen is unknown.

This TCR was sampled from a human donor in good health. The sequenced sample consisted of CD8+ T cells from PBMCs. The chain links TRBV28 to TRBJ1-1, with a tentative D call TRBD1 (5 bases). The CDR3 DNA reads TGTGCCAGCAGTCACTGGGGCGCTGAAGCTTTCTTT. Protein: CASSHWGAEAFF.